The present entry profiles one T cell receptor beta chain with its context. The CDR3 runs to 13 residues. Trimming shortened V by 8 bases and J by 5 bases, and 13 bases separated the two germline ends. The germline V gene encodes CDR1 SNHLY and CDR2 FYNNEI. The data derive from a study of somatic mutations in cytotoxic T cells in rheumatoid arthritis. Study summary: Some V beta antibody-stained T-cell populations were flow-sorted at nearly 100% purity, including V beta1+ cells sequenced for TCRB.

Methods used by the authors: In patients, CD8+ clones bigger than 1% rarely had the same sequence as a published virus-specific TCRB. This table comes from immunoSEQ multiplex PCR, and its TCRdb copy is limited to in-frame clones, with some not included. V, J and clone size reflect that table, while D and trimming were determined from the DNA. Found here are 8,500 to 10,000 clones, 75% to 80% of them singletons; the top ten hold just over 35%. The rearrangement links TRBV2 to TRBJ2-1, with D possibly being TRBD2 (5 bases). This TCR was sampled from an adult with rheumatoid arthritis. The sequencing sample was made of CD8+ T cells sorted from blood. The CDR3 region has the DNA TGTGCCAGCGAGGGCCTGCCGGACAATGAGCAGTTCTTC. This translates into CASEGLPDNEQFF.